This TCR beta chain was documented in a study of T-cell reconstitution after alpha-beta-depleted transplantation in children. The CDR3 extends over 13 amino acids. CDR1 is SGHRS, CDR2 YFSETQ, per germline. V lost 0 bases to trimming and J lost 7 bases, with 10 bases between them. Preparation of the TCRbeta library involved a method that used unique molecular identifiers. TCRdb independently ran MiXCR on the PCR reads; one entry per CDR3 protein. The profile shows about 230,000 distinct CDR3 sequences, approximately 9.9% of them singletons. The clonotype originates from a human donor who donated a stem cell graft to a child with SCID. Source: PBMCs from the stem cell graft donor, taken from the stem cell graft. The chain combines TRBV5-1 with TRBJ1-2; the D is unclear. The CDR3 region has the DNA TGCGCCAGCAGCTTGGACGAGATCGGTGGCTACACCTTC. This codes for CASSLDEIGGYTF.